Following are 3 T cell receptor beta chains from one sample sequenced in a study of cytomegalovirus exposure and HLA in healthy donors (dated by TCRdb to about 2017). Library prep was done by the immunoSEQ multiplex PCR assay. The table comes from immuneACCESS by way of TCRdb, which keeps in-frame sequences with V and J called. Part of the clones is missing from these tables; in studies checked, under half for an unresolved V gene and the rest for unknown reasons. The table for this sample lists more than 140,000 clones; 85% to 90% of them were counted only once. The leading ten clones occupy about 3.5% of the sample. What was sequenced was PBMCs. Every receptor here comes from a woman between 18 and 30 years old in good health and CMV-seropositive.

The rearrangement joins TRBV5-4 to TRBJ2-5; 9 bases fit TRBD2. Trimming removed 4 bases from V and 1 base from J; junction bases left unmatched: 8. This CDR3 is built from 16 residues. Germline lookup yields CDR1 SGHNT and CDR2 YYREEE (reference sequence). The CDR3 is CASSLGSGSFQETQYF. The CDR3 nucleotides are TGTGCCAGCAGCCTGGGTAGCGGGAGTTTCCAAGAGACCCAGTACTTC.

The chain couples TRBV28 to TRBJ2-5; 10 nucleotides align to TRBD1. This CDR3 has 15 residues. Germline trimming cut 6 bases from V and 5 bases from J; bases unmatched to any gene: 9. Looked up from germline, CDR1 is MDHEN and CDR2 is SYDVKM. This CDR3 reads CASSPWTGGGETQYF. Written as DNA, the CDR3 is TGTGCCAGCAGCCCGTGGACAGGGGGAGGGGAGACCCAGTACTTC.

In its sample, this clone was seen once. The rearrangement joins TRBV27 to TRBJ1-2; 8 bases agree with TRBD1. The germline V gene encodes CDR1 MNHEY and CDR2 SMNVEV (reference sequence). V lost 0 bases, J lost 0 bases, and 3 bases stayed unmatched. This CDR3 has 16 amino acids. CDR3 DNA: TGTGCCAGCAGTTTATCTGGCAGGGGGCCTAACTATGGCTACACCTTC. Protein: CASSLSGRGPNYGYTF.